This TCR beta chain was obtained from a study of blood T cell repertoires in COVID-19. Authors' methods: Reference gene primer amplification gave nucleated cell count estimates. Only in-frame clones appear in the TCRdb table, and some are missing; sequencing was by immunoSEQ multiplex PCR. From that table come the V and J calls and clone size; the DNA was used to work out D and trimming. The profile shows about 200,000 clones, about 86% of them singletons. V shed 5 bases and J shed 0 bases, with 17 bases lying between them. Germline-derived CDR1 and CDR2 are LNHNV and YYDKDF (reference sequence). CDR3 length: 18 amino acids.

The genes are TRBV15 and TRBJ2-6; a weak D match, TRBD2 (6 bases). This clonotype was sampled from a woman aged 45-60 years with COVID-19, enrolled during active disease. The source material was peripheral blood. CDR3 in DNA: TGTGCCACCAGCTCTTACGGGACGGGAGTCTCTGGGGCCAACGTCCTGACTTTC. Translated, it gives CATSSYGTGVSGANVLTF.